The sequence of this TCR beta chain was determined in a study of cytotoxic CD8 clonotypes in ibrutinib-treated CLL (dated by TCRdb to 2020 to 2023). For context, the study as a whole: In this cohort, around 15 patients were treatment-naive and roughly 10 were relapsed/refractory, while under 18 had unmutated IGHV. Cryopreserved peripheral blood mononuclear cells were collected at three points: before therapy, at response, and at either sustained remission or disease progression. Partial responses were observed in some 24 patients and complete responses in 2; after a median follow-up of roughly 72 months, remission was maintained in approximately 14 patients and progression was observed in approximately twelve. Every remission and progressive disease sample was obtained while ibrutinib was still being received by the patients. Response samples were obtained after a median of around 11 months of treatment, with a range of roughly 6 to 36 months. An average of about 250,000 productive templates and some 99,000 productive rearrangements was obtained per sample. Longitudinal samples were available for about 30% of the roughly 86 trial participants. The full study reports these points: Public clonotypes were rare and either shrank or stayed stable during treatment, and the rise in clonality at ibrutinib response reflected expansion of private clonotypes. Sampling times were not matched between patients in sustained remission and patients whose disease was progressing, and lymph node repertoires were not examined. Baseline clonality was found to be higher than that of age-matched healthy donors and was strongly correlated with circulating CD8+ T-cell counts. Clonality increased at ibrutinib response, stayed stable in sustained remission, and fell back toward baseline at progression.

This clone is a singleton in its sample. It has no known antigen specificity. One base away there is no much larger clone; base qualities are not given. On a MiSeq, deep resolution sequencing aimed for a depth between 1 in 1 million and 1 in 200,000 T cells, with each clonotype covered 10x on average. TCR beta libraries were generated with the immunoSEQ hsTCRB Kit. Per the source publication's procedure: ImmunoSEQ Data Assistant and ImmunoSEQ Analyzer were used for data analysis, and V, D and J genes were assigned according to IMGT definitions. Clonality, which ranges from 0 to 1, was calculated by subtracting the normalized Shannon entropy of productive rearrangement frequencies from one. Only overrepresented clonotypes making up at least 0.05% of the repertoire of each patient were included in the public clonotype analysis. Repertoires from more than ten age-matched healthy donors in immuneACCESS were used as clonality controls. This immuneACCESS table, as held by TCRdb, lists in-frame sequences with V and J called but not all clones. Of the missing ones, under half trace to an unresolved V gene in checked studies; the others have no known cause. The DNA gave D and trimming, while V, J and clone size come from that table. Counted in this sample were 250,000 to 350,000 clones; around 69% of them appeared once. In total, the top ten clones hold roughly 6% of the sample.

Looking up the germline V gene yields CDR1 SGHTA and CDR2 FQGNSA. The CDR3, from cysteine to phenylalanine, totals 13 residues. The retained sequence is limited to the CDR3, 39 bases, with the frame set at the first base. The V and J ends are trimmed by 4 bases and 4 bases, leaving 10 bases between them. The time point label on this specimen signifies: progressive disease on ibrutinib. For TCR beta library preparation, approximately 2 micrograms of genomic DNA was extracted from cryopreserved PBMCs. Longitudinal blood samples from CLL patients on ibrutinib monotherapy underwent high-throughput TCR beta sequencing. The patients took part in an open-label, single-center phase 2 trial of ibrutinib monotherapy.

The rearrangement combines TRBV7-2 with TRBJ1-2; possibly the D gene is TRBD1, per 5 matching bases. The source material was PBMCs, sampled at disease progression, from a patient treated with ibrutinib. This sequence originates from a human donor with chronic lymphocytic leukemia. The CDR3 sequence is CASSSGGTYGYTF. The nucleotide sequence is given as TGTGCCAGCAGCTCGGGCGGGACCTATGGCTACACCTTC.